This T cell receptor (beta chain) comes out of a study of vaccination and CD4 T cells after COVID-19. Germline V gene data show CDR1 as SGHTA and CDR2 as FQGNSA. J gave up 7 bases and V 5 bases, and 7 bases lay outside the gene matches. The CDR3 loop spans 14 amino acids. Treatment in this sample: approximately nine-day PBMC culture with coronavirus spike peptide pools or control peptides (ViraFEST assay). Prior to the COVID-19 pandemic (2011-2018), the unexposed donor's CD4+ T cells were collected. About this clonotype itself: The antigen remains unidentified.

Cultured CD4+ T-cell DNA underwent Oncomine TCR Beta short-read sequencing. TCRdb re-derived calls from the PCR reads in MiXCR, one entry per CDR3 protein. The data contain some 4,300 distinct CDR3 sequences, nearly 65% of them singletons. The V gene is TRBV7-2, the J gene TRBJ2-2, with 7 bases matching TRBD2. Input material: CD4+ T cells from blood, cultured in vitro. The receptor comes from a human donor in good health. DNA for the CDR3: TGTGCCAGCAGCCCAAGGGACTACCGCGGGGAGCTGTTTTTT. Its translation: CASSPRDYRGELFF.